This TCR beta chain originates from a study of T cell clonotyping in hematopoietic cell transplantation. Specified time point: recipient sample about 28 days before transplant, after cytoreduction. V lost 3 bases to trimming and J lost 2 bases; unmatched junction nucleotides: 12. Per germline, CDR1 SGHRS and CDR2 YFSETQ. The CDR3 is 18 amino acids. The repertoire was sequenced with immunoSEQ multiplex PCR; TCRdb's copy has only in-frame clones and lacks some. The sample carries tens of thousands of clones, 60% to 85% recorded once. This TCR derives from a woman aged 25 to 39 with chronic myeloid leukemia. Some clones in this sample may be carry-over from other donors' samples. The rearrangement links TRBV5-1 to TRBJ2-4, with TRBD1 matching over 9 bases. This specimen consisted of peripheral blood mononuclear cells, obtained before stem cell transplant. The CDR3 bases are TGCGCCAGCAGCTGGGGACAGGGCCCCTTCGGGACCAAAAACATTCAGTACTTC. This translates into CASSWGQGPFGTKNIQYF. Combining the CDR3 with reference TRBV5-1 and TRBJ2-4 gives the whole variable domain KAGVTQTPRYLIKTRGQQVTLSCSPISGHRSVSWYQQTPGQGLQFLFEYFSETQRNKGNFPGRFSGRQFSNSRSEMNVSTLELGDSALYLCASSWGQGPFGTKNIQYFGAGTRLSVL.